This T cell receptor beta chain was retrieved from a study of cytomegalovirus exposure and HLA in healthy donors. Amplification used 60 Vbeta primers and 13 Jbeta primers. Original methodology: Later analysis identified tens of millions of unique TCR beta chains, about 10 million shared. This table comes from immunoSEQ multiplex PCR, and its TCRdb copy is limited to in-frame clones, with some not included. Clonal size and the V and J genes are those of that table, whereas D and trimming came from the DNA. Seen here are about 160,000 clones, about four fifths observed once, and the top ten hold approximately 4.5%. Germline V lookup: CDR1 SGHVS, CDR2 FNYEAQ. V dropped 1 base and J dropped 8; count of bases not matched to a gene: 4. This CDR3 contains 16 residues.

The TCR sequence derives from a man under 40 in good health and CMV-seronegative. V usage is TRBV7-6 and J usage is TRBJ2-1; 14 bases are a match to TRBD2. The sample was PBMCs. CDR3 protein: CASSLGGLAGAYEQFF. Written as DNA, the CDR3 is TGTGCCAGCAGCTTAGGGGGACTAGCGGGGGCTTATGAGCAGTTCTTC.